The next 29 T cell receptor beta chains were all read from a single sample in a study of CD8 T cells in Susac syndrome. RNA in amounts of about 0.45 to 1 ug was reverse transcribed with random hexamers. TCRdb re-called the immunoSEQ multiplex PCR reads through MiXCR, storing one row per CDR3 protein. The table lists approximately 260,000 distinct CDR3 sequences, 96% of them singletons. The specimen was CD4+ T cells from PBMCs. The receptors derive from a human donor with Susac syndrome.

V usage is TRBV7-9 and J usage is TRBJ1-1; D unclear. V was pared by 4 bases and J by 4 bases, with 10 bases between. Per the germline V gene, CDR1 is SEHNR and CDR2 is FQNEAQ (reference sequence). This CDR3 has 13 residues. The CDR3, as DNA: TGTGCCAGCAGCTCTCGGGAGGGCACTGAAGCTTTCTTT. Translating it yields CASSSREGTEAFF. The complete variable domain, with remaining parts taken from reference TRBV7-9 and TRBJ1-1, reads DTGVSQNPRHKITKRGQNVTFRCDPISEHNRLYWYRQTLGQGPEFLTYFQNEAQLEKSRLLSDRFSAERPKGSFSTLEIQRTEQGDSAMYLCASSSREGTEAFFGQGTRLTVV.

J is TRBJ2-7 and V is TRBV20-1, with 10 nucleotides matching TRBD2. V shed 5 bases and J 2 bases; nucleotides not matched to a gene: 3. This CDR3 spans 13 amino acids. Looked up from germline, CDR1 is DFQATT and CDR2 is SNEGSKA (reference sequence). In nucleotides, the CDR3 is TGCAGTGCTGGGACTAGCGATACCTACGAGCAGTACTTC. This codes for CSAGTSDTYEQYF.

The V gene is TRBV2, the J gene TRBJ2-7; the D call may be TRBD1 or TRBD2 (5 bases each). V lost 6 bases and J 4 bases, leaving 19 bases between the germline ends. The germline CDR1 and CDR2 sequences are SNHLY and FYNNEI. The CDR3 runs 15 residues. The CDR3 region has the DNA TGTGCCAGCAGCCTGGAAGAGGGCAGGGCTTACGAGCAGTACTTC. Protein product: CASSLEEGRAYEQYF. The full variable domain, rest sourced from reference TRBV2 and TRBJ2-7, is EPEVTQTPSHQVTQMGQEVILRCVPISNHLYFYWYRQILGQKVEFLVSFYNNEISEKSEIFDDQFSVERPDGSNFTLKIRSTKLEDSAMYFCASSLEEGRAYEQYFGPGTRLTVT.

This clonotype was recorded only once. This rearrangement joins TRBV5-1 to TRBJ2-6, with 8 bases identical to TRBD1. Germline CDR1 reads SGHRS; CDR2 reads YFSETQ. V shed 1 base and J 1 base; nucleotides not matched to a gene: 4. There are 17 residues in the CDR3. CDR3: CASSLWDRRSGANVLTF. The CDR3 DNA follows: TGCGCCAGCAGCTTGTGGGACAGGAGGTCTGGGGCCAACGTCCTGACTTTC.

The rearrangement uses TRBV29-1 and TRBJ2-7; 8 nucleotides line up with TRBD1. The CDR3 contains 13 residues. Germline CDR1 is SQVTM and CDR2 is ANQGSEA. Germline trimming cut 7 bases from V and 1 base from J; bases unmatched to any gene: 6. The CDR3 region is CSDWTGWSYEQYF. CDR3 nucleotide sequence: TGCAGCGACTGGACAGGGTGGTCCTACGAGCAGTACTTC.

The genes are TRBV20-1 and TRBJ2-1, with TRBD2 as a possible D gene (6 bases). The CDR3 has 16 residues. The germline CDR1 and CDR2 sequences are DFQATT and SNEGSKA (reference sequence). The V and J ends lost 0 bases and 0 bases respectively, with 12 bases between them. CDR3 region: CSAREPSAISYNEQFF. The CDR3 coding sequence is TGCAGTGCTAGAGAACCTAGCGCCATCTCCTACAATGAGCAGTTCTTC.

The rearrangement joins TRBV20-1 to TRBJ2-3; TRBD1 might be the D (5 bases). This CDR3 contains 14 residues. Trimming pared 3 bases from V and 1 base from J, leaving 11 bases between. Germline V gives CDR1 DFQATT, CDR2 SNEGSKA (reference sequence). The CDR3 here is CSASSGWGTDTQYF. CDR3 DNA: TGCAGTGCTAGTTCAGGGTGGGGCACAGATACGCAGTATTTT.

The V call is TRBV6-5, the J call TRBJ1-2; D perhaps matches TRBD1 (5 bases). The CDR3 sequence is 13 residues long. Germline values: CDR1 MNHEY, CDR2 SVGAGI. The V gene lost 10 bases and the J gene lost 8 bases, with 20 bases spanning the gap. Written as DNA, the CDR3 is TGTGCCACCCAGTCGGCGACAGTCGGCGGCTACACCTTC. Encoded protein: CATQSATVGGYTF.

The chain employs TRBV6-5 and TRBJ2-3, with TRBD2 matching over 11 bases. Unmatched junction bases numbered 2, after V lost 6 bases and J lost 6 bases. CDR1 is MNHEY, CDR2 SVGAGI, per germline. This CDR3 contains 13 residues. CDR3 sequence (DNA): TGTGCCAGCAGGATAGCGGGAGGGGATACGCAGTATTTT. It codes for CASRIAGGDTQYF.

The sample holds one count of this clonotype. The V call is TRBV20-1, the J call TRBJ2-6; 7 bases are a match to TRBD1. The CDR3 is made up of 17 amino acids. Trimming at V came to 0 bases and at J to 1 base, leaving 6 bases not matched to a gene. CDR1 DFQATT and CDR2 SNEGSKA come from the germline V gene (reference sequence). CDR3 in amino acids: CSARDDREQSGANVLTF. The CDR3 nucleotides read TGCAGTGCTAGAGATGACAGGGAACAGTCTGGGGCCAACGTCCTGACTTTC.

The chain links TRBV7-9 to TRBJ2-3, with TRBD1 as a possible D gene (5 bases). V lost 5 bases and J lost 3, with 18 bases in between. The CDR3 runs 16 residues. Germline CDR1 reads SEHNR; CDR2 reads FQNEAQ (reference sequence). The CDR3 region has the DNA TGTGCCAGCAGCCCAGGGAAGCGTCCACCTACAGATACGCAGTATTTT. Protein sequence: CASSPGKRPPTDTQYF.

This chain uses TRBV9 with TRBJ1-5, with TRBD1 identical over 7 bases. Germline V gene lookup returns CDR1 SGDLS and CDR2 YYNGEE. This CDR3 spans 14 amino acids. After removal of 3 bases from V and 5 bases from J, the junction contained 5 bases not matched to a gene. The CDR3 sequence is CASSAQGSDQPQHF. Here the CDR3 DNA reads TGTGCCAGCAGCGCACAGGGGTCCGATCAGCCCCAGCATTTT. The full variable domain, in which reference TRBV9 and TRBJ1-5 provide the parts outside the CDR3, is DSGVTQTPKHLITATGQRVTLRCSPRSGDLSVYWYQQSLDQGLQFLIQYYNGEERAKGNILERFSAQQFPDLHSELNLSSLELGDSALYFCASSAQGSDQPQHFGDGTRLSIL.

The CDR3 is CASQDRLGVNEQFF. Here the CDR3 DNA reads TGTGCCAGCCAAGACAGGTTAGGGGTCAATGAGCAGTTCTTC. The genes are TRBV28 and TRBJ2-1; a possible D gene is TRBD1 (6 bases). V lost 8 bases and J 6 bases, leaving 17 bases between the germline ends. The V gene's germline CDR1 is MDHEN and CDR2 SYDVKM. CDR3 length: 14 amino acids.

Worth noting for this clonotype: One end of the junction fails to match germline, which may point to a read error. The chain employs TRBV29-1 and TRBJ2-7; no clear D. The CDR3 is made up of 13 amino acids. The germline gives CDR1 SQVTM, CDR2 ANQGSEA. CDR3 in DNA: TGCAGCGTCGGAACACTGTGGGCCGCGGAGCGGTACTTC. It yields the protein CSVGTLWAAERYF.

The chain links TRBV29-1 to TRBJ2-7; D unclear. The CDR3 sequence is 14 residues long. Germline lookup yields CDR1 SQVTM and CDR2 ANQGSEA. Between the trimmed V and J ends, which lost 6 bases and 0 bases, there was a span of 15 bases. The DNA of the CDR3 is TGCAGCGTAATCCGGCCTACGGGCTCCTACGAGCAGTACTTC. Its translation is CSVIRPTGSYEQYF.

The chain links TRBV9 to TRBJ2-7, with D possibly being TRBD1 or TRBD2 (6 bases each). CDR1 is SGDLS, CDR2 YYNGEE, per germline. Trimming cost V 4 bases and J 3 bases, with 14 bases left between them. CDR3 length: 14 amino acids. The CDR3 loop is CASSPRGEFYEQYF. DNA for the CDR3: TGTGCCAGCAGCCCGAGGGGGGAGTTCTACGAGCAGTACTTC.

This CDR3 reads CASRGGGNYGYTF. The CDR3 DNA sequence: TGTGCCAGCCGGGGAGGGGGCAACTATGGCTACACCTTC. The gene calls are TRBV27 and TRBJ1-2; TRBD1 matches at 7 bases. Trimming removed 8 bases from V and 2 bases from J; junction bases left unmatched: 5. This CDR3 is built from 13 residues. Germline lookup yields CDR1 MNHEY and CDR2 SMNVEV (reference sequence).

V and J are TRBV29-1 and TRBJ1-2, with unresolved D. The CDR3 extends over 12 amino acids. Germline lookup yields CDR1 SQVTM and CDR2 ANQGSEA. Trimming took off 4 bases at V and 8 bases at J, with 14 bases between the two ends. CDR3 coding DNA: TGCAGCGTTGTCGGGCAGGTGAACGGCTACACCTTC. Translating it yields CSVVGQVNGYTF.

The chain has TRBV6-5 and TRBJ2-3, with 9 bases aligning to TRBD2. Germline-derived CDR1 and CDR2 are MNHEY and SVGAGI. The CDR3 has 13 amino acids. V shed 2 bases, J shed 8 bases, and the junction held 2 bases outside the gene matches. The CDR3 sequence is CASSYLREGTQYF. The CDR3 DNA reads TGTGCCAGCAGTTACCTGCGGGAGGGTACGCAGTATTTT.

V usage is TRBV11-2 and J usage is TRBJ2-7; possible D gene TRBD1, 6 bases. Germline CDR1 is SGHAT and CDR2 is FQNNGV. V was shortened by 5 bases and J by 3 bases, with 32 bases between the two germline ends. The CDR3 spans 20 residues. CDR3 region: CASSAIRTDRSRTRYYEQYF. CDR3 in DNA: TGTGCCAGCAGCGCAATCAGGACAGACAGAAGCAGAACTCGATACTACGAGCAGTACTTC.

V gene TRBV7-9 combines with J gene TRBJ1-2; D may be TRBD1 (5 bases). Trimming shortened V by 5 bases and J by 4 bases, and 14 bases separated the two germline ends. This CDR3 comprises 14 residues. The V gene's germline CDR1 is SEHNR and CDR2 FQNEAQ (reference sequence). CDR3 residues: CASSPGALLYGYTF. The CDR3 bases are TGTGCCAGCAGCCCCGGGGCTCTACTCTATGGCTACACCTTC.

The V gene is TRBV28, the J gene TRBJ1-5, with TRBD1 identical over 7 bases. The V segment lost 6 bases and the J segment 0 bases; nucleotides outside the gene matches: 8. The germline gives CDR1 MDHEN, CDR2 SYDVKM. The CDR3 totals 16 residues. CDR3 bases: TGTGCCAGCAGCCGGGACAGCAAGTTTAGCAATCAGCCCCAGCATTTT. This codes for CASSRDSKFSNQPQHF.

The V and J genes are TRBV12-3 or TRBV12-4 and TRBJ2-7; TRBD2 might be the D (5 bases). The CDR3 is 13 amino acids. Trimming left V 3 bases short and J 2 bases short, with 8 bases between. CDR3 loop: CASSLRRTYEQYF. The CDR3, as DNA: TGTGCCAGCAGTTTGAGGAGGACCTACGAGCAGTACTTC.

The chain employs TRBV5-4 and TRBJ2-5; a weak D match, TRBD2 (6 bases). The V gene's germline CDR1 is SGHNT and CDR2 YYREEE (reference sequence). Trimming took off 3 bases at V and 1 base at J, with 13 bases between the two ends. The CDR3 sequence is 15 residues long. CDR3 in DNA: TGTGCCAGCAGCTCCAACTTGGGACTCCAAGAGACCCAGTACTTC. This encodes CASSSNLGLQETQYF.

The V and J genes are TRBV9 and TRBJ1-4, with D possibly being TRBD1 (5 bases). V lost 3 bases, J lost 7 bases, and 19 bases lay in between. The CDR3 consists of 16 residues. Germline lookup yields CDR1 SGDLS and CDR2 YYNGEE. The CDR3 sequence: CASSARQWLATEKLFF. The CDR3 coding sequence is TGTGCCAGCAGCGCGCGACAGTGGTTAGCGACTGAAAAACTGTTTTTT. Combining the CDR3 with reference TRBV9 and TRBJ1-4 gives the whole variable domain DSGVTQTPKHLITATGQRVTLRCSPRSGDLSVYWYQQSLDQGLQFLIQYYNGEERAKGNILERFSAQQFPDLHSELNLSSLELGDSALYFCASSARQWLATEKLFFGSGTQLSVL.

The V call is TRBV24-1, the J call TRBJ2-1; 10 nucleotides align to TRBD2. Germline CDR1 reads KGHDR; CDR2 reads SFDVKD. The CDR3 is 17 amino acids. V was pared by 1 base and J by 7 bases, with 9 bases of the junction left unmatched. CDR3 amino acids: CATSDLPLAGVMNEQFF. The CDR3 DNA reads TGTGCCACCAGTGATTTACCTCTAGCGGGAGTGATGAATGAGCAGTTCTTC.

This clonotype was detected a few times. This rearrangement joins TRBV29-1 to TRBJ1-5; 7 bases map to TRBD1. The junction had 8 bases not matched to a gene; V was cut back by 6 bases and J by 0 bases. Germline V gives CDR1 SQVTM, CDR2 ANQGSEA. The CDR3 runs to 15 residues. The CDR3 here is CSVRDSGSSNQPQHF. DNA for the CDR3: TGCAGCGTAAGGGACAGTGGGTCTAGCAATCAGCCCCAGCATTTT.

The rearrangement links TRBV27 to TRBJ2-5; no firm D call. V was clipped by 2 bases and J by 2 bases, with 9 bases between them. Germline values: CDR1 MNHEY, CDR2 SMNVEV (reference sequence). The CDR3 runs to 14 residues. The CDR3 region has the DNA TGTGCCAGCAGTTTAAGGTCCGGTCAAGAGACCCAGTACTTC. Protein sequence: CASSLRSGQETQYF.

This clonotype was observed once. The chain uses TRBV7-8 and TRBJ1-1; possibly TRBD1 for D (5 bases). Trimming took off 5 bases at V and 1 base at J, with 17 bases between the two ends. Looked up from germline, CDR1 is SGHVS and CDR2 is FQNEAQ. This CDR3 spans 16 amino acids. CDR3 loop: CASSPYAGGPNTEAFF. Written as DNA, the CDR3 is TGTGCCAGCAGCCCGTACGCCGGGGGTCCGAACACTGAAGCTTTCTTT.